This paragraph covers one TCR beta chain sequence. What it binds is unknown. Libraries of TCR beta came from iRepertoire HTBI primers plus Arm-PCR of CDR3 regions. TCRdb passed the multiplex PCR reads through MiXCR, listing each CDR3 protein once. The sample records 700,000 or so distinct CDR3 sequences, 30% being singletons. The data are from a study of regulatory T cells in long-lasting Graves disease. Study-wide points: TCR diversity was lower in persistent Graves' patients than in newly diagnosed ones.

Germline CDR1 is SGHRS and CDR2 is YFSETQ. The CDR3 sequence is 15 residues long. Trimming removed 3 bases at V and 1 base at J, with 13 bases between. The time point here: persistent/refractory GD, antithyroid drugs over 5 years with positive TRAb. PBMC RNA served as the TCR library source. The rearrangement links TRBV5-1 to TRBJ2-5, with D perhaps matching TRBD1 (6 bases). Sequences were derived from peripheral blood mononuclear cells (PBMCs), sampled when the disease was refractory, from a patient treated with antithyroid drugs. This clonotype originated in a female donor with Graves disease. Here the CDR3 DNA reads TGCGCCAGCAGCTCACCCGACAGGTTCCAAGAGACCCAGTACTTC. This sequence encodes CASSSPDRFQETQYF.